Listed below are T cell receptor beta chains from one sample, sequenced in a study of read filtering for tumor transcriptome and immune sequencing. In TCRdb, the reads were re-called with MiXCR into one record per CDR3 protein. The table records about 60,000 distinct CDR3 sequences, approximately 15% of them present only once. Material for sequencing was a population of CD138-negative cells sorted from bone marrow. The receptors originated from a donor at least 40 years old with multiple myeloma. Each CDR3 is given with its conserved first and last residue. D genes are given only for firm matches. Size tells how often a clone was seen (once, few, many) or the class of an expanded clone, and some rows leave it out.

cdr3_nt cdr3_aa clone_size j_call d_call v_call
TGCAGCGCCGAAAGGCTTTATGAGCAGTTCTTC CSAERLYEQFF many TRBJ2-1 . TRBV29-1
TGTGCCAGCAGTGGAGTCACGAACTCCTACGAGCAGTACTTC CASSGVTNSYEQYF few TRBJ2-7 . TRBV25-1
TGTGCCAGCAGACAACTTCCTCCGGAGACCTTC CASRQLPPETF many TRBJ1-2 . TRBV12-3/TRBV12-4
TGTGCCAGCAGCACCCGGACTAGCGGGACATACAATGAGCAGTTCTTC CASSTRTSGTYNEQFF many TRBJ2-1 TRBD2 TRBV11-2
TGTGCCAGCAGCTTCGATACCAATGAGCAGTTCTTC CASSFDTNEQFF many TRBJ2-1 . TRBV7-9
TGTGCCAGCAGCTTCTGGGCGGGATCCGTAAACACTGAAGCTTTCTTT CASSFWAGSVNTEAFF many TRBJ1-1 . TRBV28
TGTGCCAGCAGTTCGGGGGGTTCGTACACTGAAGCTTTCTTT CASSSGGSYTEAFF many TRBJ1-1 . TRBV28
TGTGCCAGCAGCTTAGCTGGGACTAGCGGTTACGGTACGCAGTATTTT CASSLAGTSGYGTQYF many TRBJ2-3 TRBD2 TRBV5-4
TGTGCCAGCAGCCAGGAGGCCCCCGGCTTTGCCTCCTACGAGCAGTACTTC CASSQEAPGFASYEQYF many TRBJ2-7 . TRBV3-1
TGCAGTGCTGGATCGTTCGCAGTCACCTACGAGCAGTACTTC CSAGSFAVTYEQYF many TRBJ2-7 . TRBV20-1
TGTGCCAGCAGCTTAGGCGGGGCCTACAATGAGCAGTTCTTC CASSLGGAYNEQFF . TRBJ2-1 . TRBV11-3
TGTGCCAGCACTTTAAGGAACGTCTATGGCTACACCTTC CASTLRNVYGYTF many TRBJ1-2 . TRBV7-9
TGTGCCAGCAGTGCTAGGGTCCTTGGGACAGGCAACTATGGCTACACCTTC CASSARVLGTGNYGYTF many TRBJ1-2 TRBD1 TRBV12-3/TRBV12-4
TGTGCCAGCAGCTTAGAGGGCGGTAGGGGCACGGAGACCCAGTACTTC CASSLEGGRGTETQYF many TRBJ2-5 . TRBV11-2
TGTGCCAGCAGCTTAAACCCCTCATTCGGAAGGCCAACTGAAGCTTTCTTT CASSLNPSFGRPTEAFF many TRBJ1-1 . TRBV11-2
TGCGCCAGCGCTGCTGGGGGAGTGGGAAATGAGCAGTTCTTC CASAAGGVGNEQFF many TRBJ2-1 . TRBV5-1
TGTGCCAGCATAGGCAGGATGAATCTGGAGACCCAGTACTTC CASIGRMNLETQYF many TRBJ2-5 . TRBV6-6
TGCAGTGCTAGAGTTGCGACGCAAAGCTCCTACAATGAGCAGTTCTTC CSARVATQSSYNEQFF many TRBJ2-1 . TRBV20-1
TGCAGCGTTAGTCATGGACAGGGCTACGAGCAGTACTTC CSVSHGQGYEQYF many TRBJ2-7 TRBD1 TRBV29-1
TGCGCCAGCAGCCAACCAAGTGGGGGACGGGAGAACACTGAAGCTTTCTTT CASSQPSGGRENTEAFF many TRBJ1-1 . TRBV4-1
TGTGCCAGCAGCTTCGGTGGGGCAGGGGCGCACAATCAGCCCCAGCATTTT CASSFGGAGAHNQPQHF many TRBJ1-5 . TRBV7-8
TGTGCCAGCAAAGTAGACCCTCCCTCCTACGAGCAGTACTTC CASKVDPPSYEQYF many TRBJ2-7 . TRBV2
TGTGCCAGCAGCCCCGAATTCACCGGGGAGCTGTTTTTT CASSPEFTGELFF . TRBJ2-2 . TRBV7-2
TGTGCCAGCAGTGAATGGGGGGGCACAGATACGCAGTATTTT CASSEWGGTDTQYF many TRBJ2-3 . TRBV25-1
TGTGCCAGCAGGATTAGCTACCTTGAGGACAATGAGCAGTTCTTC CASRISYLEDNEQFF many TRBJ2-1 . TRBV2
TGTGCCAGCAGTCCCGGGACAGGGCGGAATTTGGGAACCGGGGAGCTGTTTTTT CASSPGTGRNLGTGELFF many TRBJ2-2 TRBD1 TRBV27
TGCAGTGCTAGAGAAATACAGGGGGTAAGGGCCCAGCATTTT CSAREIQGVRAQHF many TRBJ1-5 TRBD1 TRBV20-1
TGTGCCACCAGTGCGGGACAGGGAGTCTATGGCTACACCTTC CATSAGQGVYGYTF . TRBJ1-2 TRBD1 TRBV24-1
TGTGCCAGCAATACGGGCGGCGGGAGGACCGGGGAGCTGTTTTTT CASNTGGGRTGELFF . TRBJ2-2 TRBD2 TRBV6-5
TGTGCCAGCAGTCTCCAGGATTCCTACGAGCAGTACTTC CASSLQDSYEQYF many TRBJ2-7 . TRBV7-9
TGTGCCAGCAGTCCCCGAGGAAAGAGGGGGGATATGAACACTGAAGCTTTCTTT CASSPRGKRGDMNTEAFF many TRBJ1-1 . TRBV27